The 20 T cell receptor beta chains below all came from one sample that was sequenced in a study of identical twins. One entry per CDR3 protein, called by TCRdb with MiXCR from the 5' RACE reads. This table holds under 800,000 distinct CDR3 sequences, 21% found once. These same records also appear under a second study, on T cells expressing NK-cell markers.

The specimen sequenced was PBMCs. The receptor source for this set is a woman aged 18-29 years in good health.

This clonotype was recorded at least ten times. The chain uses TRBV20-1 and TRBJ2-1, with TRBD2 identical over 11 bases. V was clipped by 5 bases and J by 5 bases; unmatched bases: 8. Germline loops: CDR1 DFQATT, CDR2 SNEGSKA (reference sequence). The CDR3 consists of 15 residues. CDR3 sequence reads: CSAHDGTSGDNEQFF. In nucleotides, the CDR3 is TGCAGTGCTCACGACGGGACTAGCGGAGACAATGAGCAGTTCTTC.

This sequence joins TRBV5-1 and TRBJ1-1; a possible D gene is TRBD1 (5 bases). Deletions cut 3 bases from V and 4 bases from J, with 10 bases between. The CDR3 has 13 amino acids. Germline V gene lookup returns CDR1 SGHRS and CDR2 YFSETQ. The CDR3 protein is CASSSDGATEAFF. In DNA, the CDR3 is TGCGCCAGCAGCTCGGATGGGGCCACTGAAGCTTTCTTT.

The sample holds a few counts of this clonotype. V is TRBV4-3 and J is TRBJ2-1, with 7 bases fitting TRBD2. The V gene end was trimmed by 4 bases and the J gene end by 9 bases; junction bases not matched to a gene: 12. The CDR3 loop spans 15 amino acids. Germline assignment: CDR1 LGHNA and CDR2 YSLEER. For the CDR3, the DNA is TGCGCCAGCAGCCGCCTCTGGACTAGTAGGTTTGAGCAGTTCTTC. Encoded protein: CASSRLWTSRFEQFF.

In this sample, this clonotype turned up a few times. The chain is built from TRBV4-3 and TRBJ1-2; a weak D match, TRBD1 (5 bases). The V gene lost 3 bases and the J gene lost 4 bases, with 15 bases spanning the gap. CDR3 length: 15 residues. CDR1 is LGHNA, CDR2 YSLEER, per germline. CDR3 coding DNA: TGCGCCAGCAGCCAGTCAGGGAGGGACGTCTATGGCTACACCTTC. Its protein is CASSQSGRDVYGYTF.

This clonotype was recorded many times. The chain is built from TRBV20-1 and TRBJ2-6; 7 nucleotides align to TRBD1. Per the germline V gene, CDR1 is DFQATT and CDR2 is SNEGSKA (reference sequence). After removal of 2 bases from V and 2 bases from J, the junction contained 3 bases not matched to a gene. The CDR3 has 15 residues. The CDR3 bases are TGCAGTGCTAGATCCGGACAGGCTGGGGCCAACGTCCTGACTTTC. The encoded protein is CSARSGQAGANVLTF.

This CDR3 is CASSYSKVPNYGYTF. DNA for the CDR3: TGTGCCAGCAGTTACTCGAAAGTTCCTAACTATGGCTACACCTTC. This sequence joins TRBV6-5 and TRBJ1-2; D call uncertain. The CDR3 covers 15 residues. Germline values: CDR1 MNHEY, CDR2 SVGAGI. Trimming removed 0 bases from V and 0 bases from J, with 8 bases in between.

The CDR3 DNA is TGCAGTGCCAGACGGGGACAGACACCTTCCTACGAGCAGTACTTC. Protein sequence: CSARRGQTPSYEQYF. This chain joins TRBV20-1 and TRBJ2-7; 7 bases fit TRBD1. The CDR3 runs to 15 residues. The junction had 12 bases not matched to a gene; V was cut back by 6 bases and J by 1 base. The germline gives CDR1 DFQATT, CDR2 SNEGSKA (reference sequence).

This clonotype was counted only a few times. This chain connects TRBV6-1 to TRBJ2-7, with D possibly matching TRBD1 (6 bases). The CDR3 contains 15 residues. V was cut by 8 bases and J by 4 bases, with 21 bases left in between. Germline CDR1 and CDR2: MNHNS and SASEGT. The CDR3 bases are TGTGCCAGCGCCAGCGGCAGGGGTACAGGATACGAGCAGTACTTC. It encodes CASASGRGTGYEQYF.

This rearrangement joins TRBV5-1 to TRBJ2-3, with D possibly matching TRBD2 (5 bases). Trimming left V 2 bases short and J 2 bases short, with 12 bases between. This CDR3 has 15 amino acids. Per germline, CDR1 SGHRS and CDR2 YFSETQ. CDR3 amino acids: CASSFLSLATDTQYF. Here the CDR3 DNA reads TGCGCCAGCAGCTTTTTGTCTCTAGCCACAGATACGCAGTATTTT. The complete variable domain, with remaining parts taken from reference TRBV5-1 and TRBJ2-3, reads KAGVTQTPRYLIKTRGQQVTLSCSPISGHRSVSWYQQTPGQGLQFLFEYFSETQRNKGNFPGRFSGRQFSNSRSEMNVSTLELGDSALYLCASSFLSLATDTQYFGPGTRLTVL.

This clonotype was counted a few times. The V call is TRBV29-1, the J call TRBJ1-2; D unclear. Germline V lookup: CDR1 SQVTM, CDR2 ANQGSEA. Trimming pared 1 base from V and 4 bases from J, leaving 10 bases between. This CDR3 is built from 13 residues. CDR3 bases: TGCAGCGTTGAAGGGGTAGGGTCCTATGGCTACACCTTC. Translated: CSVEGVGSYGYTF.

This rearrangement joins TRBV20-1 to TRBJ1-2, with D possibly matching TRBD1 (6 bases). The CDR3 covers 13 residues. Germline V gives CDR1 DFQATT, CDR2 SNEGSKA (reference sequence). Trimming removed 0 bases at V and 7 bases at J, with 12 bases between. DNA for the CDR3: TGCAGTGCTAGAGATCTCAGGGGTTTTGGCTACACCTTC. Its protein is CSARDLRGFGYTF.

The V and J genes are TRBV7-4 and TRBJ1-1; D is unresolved. The V gene lost 7 bases and the J gene lost 11 bases, with 8 bases spanning the gap. Germline-derived CDR1 and CDR2 are SGHVT and SQSDAQ. The CDR3 runs 9 residues. This CDR3 reads CASMLWAFF. As DNA, the CDR3 is TGTGCCAGCATGCTTTGGGCTTTCTTT.

J is TRBJ2-3 and V is TRBV12-3 or TRBV12-4; 9 nucleotides match TRBD2. The CDR3 runs to 15 residues. The J segment lost 9 bases and the V segment lost 3 bases, leaving 10 bases of the junction unmatched. The CDR3 DNA sequence: TGTGCCAGCAGTTTCGGCGGGGGGGATCCAGGGACGCAGTATTTT. Its translation: CASSFGGGDPGTQYF.

This clonotype was detected a few times. The CDR3, as DNA: TGTGCCAGCAGTTTAGGGGTGTCAGGGTCACCCCTCCACTTT. This encodes CASSLGVSGSPLHF. This sequence joins TRBV12-3 or TRBV12-4 and TRBJ1-6, with D possibly matching TRBD1 (5 bases). The CDR3 runs to 14 residues. The V end was cut by 1 base, the J end by 10 bases, with 11 bases between.

The chain couples TRBV20-1 to TRBJ2-3, with 7 positions matching TRBD2. This CDR3 is 11 amino acids long. Germline values: CDR1 DFQATT, CDR2 SNEGSKA (reference sequence). Trimming cost V 6 bases and J 6 bases; bases outside gene matches: 3. DNA of the CDR3: TGCAGTGCGCTGCGGGGGGATACGCAGTATTTT. This sequence encodes CSALRGDTQYF.

In its sample, this clonotype was seen a few times. This chain joins TRBV7-9 and TRBJ1-1; TRBD1 agrees at 7 bases. Germline V gives CDR1 SEHNR, CDR2 FQNEAQ (reference sequence). The CDR3 covers 13 residues. The junction had 8 bases not matched to a gene; V was cut back by 3 bases and J by 10 bases. The CDR3 sequence is CASSLHVQGSAFF. The CDR3 DNA follows: TGTGCCAGCAGCTTGCACGTACAGGGGTCAGCTTTCTTT.

This clonotype showed up many times. The chain links TRBV20-1 to TRBJ2-5; no clear D gene. This CDR3 has 12 amino acids. Trimming stripped 0 bases from V and 4 bases from J, with 6 bases between. The germline CDR1 and CDR2 sequences are DFQATT and SNEGSKA (reference sequence). As DNA, the CDR3 is TGCAGTGCTAGAGAGGGTATAGAGACCCAGTACTTC. This gives the protein CSAREGIETQYF.

This clonotype was seen more than once but under ten times. As DNA, the CDR3 is TGTGCCAGCAGTTTGTCCTACCCCTACGAGCAGTACTTC. The encoded protein is CASSLSYPYEQYF. This chain links TRBV27 with TRBJ2-7; D gene ambiguous. V was shortened by 3 bases and J by 2 bases, with 8 bases between the two germline ends. The CDR3 runs 13 residues. The V gene's germline CDR1 is MNHEY and CDR2 SMNVEV (reference sequence).

V and J are TRBV15 and TRBJ2-7, with D possibly TRBD2 on 6 matching bases. Between the trimmed V and J ends, which lost 0 bases and 3 bases, there was a span of 15 bases. Germline CDR1 LNHNV, CDR2 YYDKDF (reference sequence). The CDR3 sequence is 16 residues long. This CDR3 reads CATSRDLALRGYEQYF. The CDR3 DNA sequence: TGTGCCACCAGCAGAGACCTAGCGCTAAGGGGCTACGAGCAGTACTTC.

This chain links TRBV5-1 with TRBJ2-3; 9 positions match TRBD1. V was clipped by 3 bases and J by 1 base; unmatched bases: 3. Looked up from germline, CDR1 is SGHRS and CDR2 is YFSETQ. This CDR3 is built from 15 residues. CDR3 sequence (DNA): TGCGCCAGCAGCTACTGGGACAGGGGCACAGATACGCAGTATTTT. It encodes CASSYWDRGTDTQYF.